Listed here are 3 T cell receptor beta chains from one sample, sequenced in a study of control samples from healthy donors and cancer patients. The repertoire was sequenced with immunoSEQ multiplex PCR; TCRdb's copy has only in-frame clones and lacks some. Of about 96,000 clones in the sample, about 92% are singletons; the top ten hold 6.5% to 9.5%. The specimen was blood. Receptors were obtained from a man between 18 and 29 years old in good health.

Concerning this clone itself: Since no conserved phenylalanine or tryptophan closes the CDR3, a read error is the likely cause. No DNA is shown, since the ends of the CDR3 on it are uncertain; the CDR3 is the one TCRdb lists. The chain couples TRBV2 to TRBJ1-2; TRBD1 was called by the table and not checked on the DNA. Germline CDR1 SNHLY, CDR2 FYNNEI. The CDR3 numbers 12 amino acids, ends counted. CDR3 region: CASSPTDRAGPL.

This clone was detected only once. V gene TRBV19 combines with J gene TRBJ2-6, with D uncertain. CDR3 length: 16 residues. V shed 4 bases and J shed 3 bases, with 13 bases lying between them. Germline V gives CDR1 LNHDA, CDR2 SQIVND (reference sequence). The CDR3 loop reads CASSTLRDFGANVLTF. CDR3 nucleotides: TGTGCCAGTAGTACCCTTAGGGATTTTGGGGCCAACGTCCTGACTTTC.

CDR3 region: CASSFAGETMNTEAFF. CDR3 sequence (DNA): TGTGCCAGCAGTTTTGCGGGGGAAACCATGAACACTGAAGCTTTCTTT. The V gene is TRBV28, the J gene TRBJ1-1; a possible D gene is TRBD1 (5 bases). This CDR3 is built from 16 residues. Trimming took 3 bases from V and 0 from J, leaving 14 bases between them. CDR1 is MDHEN and CDR2 is SYDVKM in the germline V gene. The full variable domain, with the rest looked up from reference TRBV28 and TRBJ1-1, is DVKVTQSSRYLVKRTGEKVFLECVQDMDHENMFWYRQDPGLGLRLIYFSYDVKMKEKGDIPEGYSVSREKKERFSLILESASTNQTSMYLCASSFAGETMNTEAFFGQGTRLTVV.